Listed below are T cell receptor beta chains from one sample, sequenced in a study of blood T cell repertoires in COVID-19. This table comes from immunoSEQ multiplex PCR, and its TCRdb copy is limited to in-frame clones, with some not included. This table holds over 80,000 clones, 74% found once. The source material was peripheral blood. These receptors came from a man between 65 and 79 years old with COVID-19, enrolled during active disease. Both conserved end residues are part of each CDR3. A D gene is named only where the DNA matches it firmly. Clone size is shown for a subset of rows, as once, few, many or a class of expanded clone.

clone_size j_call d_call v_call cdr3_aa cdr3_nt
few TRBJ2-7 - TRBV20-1 CSARGRVEQYF TGCAGTGCTAGAGGGAGGGTAGAGCAGTACTTC
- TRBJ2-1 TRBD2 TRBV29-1 CSAGLAGGFEQFF TGCAGCGCTGGGCTAGCGGGAGGATTTGAGCAGTTCTTC
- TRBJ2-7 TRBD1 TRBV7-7 CASSPDRGPEQYF TGTGCTAGCAGCCCCGACAGGGGGCCCGAGCAGTACTTC
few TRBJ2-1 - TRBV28 CASSLWVRMVSNEQFF TGTGCCAGCAGTTTATGGGTGCGGATGGTGTCCAATGAGCAGTTCTTC
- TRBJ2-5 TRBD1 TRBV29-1 CSVEDPGQKSQETQYF TGCAGCGTTGAGGACCCGGGACAGAAATCCCAAGAGACCCAGTACTTC
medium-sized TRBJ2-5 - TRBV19 CASTGGASGETQYF TGTGCCAGTACTGGCGGGGCGTCGGGAGAGACCCAGTACTTC
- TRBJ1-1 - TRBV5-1 CASSGQPNTEAFF TGCGCCAGCAGCGGACAGCCGAACACTGAAGCTTTCTTT
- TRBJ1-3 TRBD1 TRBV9 CASSPPGGTTGNTIYF TGTGCCAGCAGCCCTCCAGGGGGGACGACTGGAAACACCATATATTTT
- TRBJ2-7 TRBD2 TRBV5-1 CASSPRGSGASYEQYF TGCGCCAGCAGCCCGCGAGGTAGCGGGGCGTCCTACGAGCAGTACTTC
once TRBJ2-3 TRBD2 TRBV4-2 CASSQESSGSSSSTDTQYF TGTGCCAGCAGCCAAGAATCTAGCGGGAGTTCTTCTAGCACAGATACGCAGTATTTT
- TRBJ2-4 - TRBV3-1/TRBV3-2 CASSRQGIQYF TGTGCCAGCAGCCGCCAGGGTATTCAGTACTTC
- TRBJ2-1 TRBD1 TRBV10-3 CAISEHDGTGYNEQFF TGTGCCATCAGTGAGCATGACGGGACAGGATACAATGAGCAGTTCTTC
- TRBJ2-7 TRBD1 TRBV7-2 CASSLPGQEYEQYF TGTGCCAGCAGCTTACCGGGACAGGAGTACGAGCAGTACTTC
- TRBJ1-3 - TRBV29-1 CSVDGGNTIYF TGCAGCGTTGATGGCGGAAACACCATATATTTT
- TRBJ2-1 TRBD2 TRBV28 CASSANSGSGSYNEQFF TGTGCCAGCAGTGCCAATAGCGGGAGTGGATCCTACAATGAGCAGTTCTTC
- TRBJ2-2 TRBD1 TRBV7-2 CASSSRTGGTGELFF TGTGCCAGCAGCTCAAGGACAGGGGGCACCGGGGAGCTGTTTTTT
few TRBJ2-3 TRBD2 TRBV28 CASSLTGGPGDTQYF TGTGCCAGCAGTTTAACGGGAGGGCCTGGGGATACGCAGTATTTT